This TCR beta chain emerged from a study of control samples from healthy donors and cancer patients. From germline, CDR1 is KGHSH and CDR2 LQKENI. The V end lost 1 base, the J end lost 4 bases, and 11 bases lay between the germline ends. This CDR3 is built from 15 residues. The data were produced by immunoSEQ multiplex PCR, yet TCRdb's version contains in-frame clones alone and is incomplete. The table has approximately 50,000 clones, just over 90% seen once. Sequenced material: PBMCs. This clonotype was sampled from a man between 25 and 39 years old with colorectal cancer. This rearrangement joins TRBV18 to TRBJ2-1, with D maybe TRBD2 (7 bases). The CDR3 DNA reads TGTGCCAGCTCACCACTCCGGGGGGCGTACAATGAGCAGTTCTTC. This gives the protein CASSPLRGAYNEQFF.